These 26 T cell receptor beta chains came from one sample sequenced in a study of blood T cell repertoires in COVID-19. Generated by immunoSEQ multiplex PCR, the TCRdb table keeps only in-frame clones and is missing some. The sample consists of a few hundred thousand clones, 80% to 90% of them appearing once. Sequencing was done on a sample of PBMCs or T cells enriched from blood (not recorded which). These receptor sequences come from a man younger than 40 who had recovered from COVID-19.

This sequence joins TRBV10-2 and TRBJ2-7; no reliable D call. The CDR3 loop spans 13 amino acids. V was pared by 4 bases and J by 3 bases, with 10 bases between. Germline CDR1 WSHSY, CDR2 SAAADI. The CDR3, as DNA: TGCGCCAGCAGTGTCGGCAGGTACTACGAGCAGTACTTC. Translated, it gives CASSVGRYYEQYF.

Regarding this clone: Other nucleotide sequences in the sample specify the same CDR3. The chain uses TRBV5-1 and TRBJ2-7; 8 nucleotides align to TRBD1. Losses at the gene ends were 0 bases for V and 3 bases for J; bases not matched to a gene: 2. The CDR3 is 14 amino acids. Germline values: CDR1 SGHRS, CDR2 YFSETQ. CDR3 amino acids: CASSLAGTGYEQYF. The CDR3 region has the DNA TGCGCCAGCAGCTTGGCCGGGACAGGCTACGAGCAGTACTTC.

The gene calls are TRBV19 and TRBJ2-6; possible D gene TRBD1, 5 bases. CDR3 length equals 13 residues. CDR1 is LNHDA, CDR2 SQIVND, per germline (reference sequence). Trimming took 9 bases from V and 0 from J, leaving 6 bases between them. This CDR3 is CASRVSGANVLTF. The CDR3 DNA follows: TGTGCCAGCAGGGTCTCTGGGGCCAACGTCCTGACTTTC.

This chain joins TRBV5-4 and TRBJ2-3; 8 positions match TRBD1. Germline CDR1 is SGHNT and CDR2 is YYREEE (reference sequence). The CDR3 is 13 residues long. J was trimmed by 5 bases and V by 2 bases; bases with no gene match: 1. CDR3 nucleotide sequence: TGTGCCAGCAGCTTAACAGGGGGAGATACGCAGTATTTT. Protein: CASSLTGGDTQYF.

V gene TRBV5-1 combines with J gene TRBJ2-7; tentatively, D is TRBD2 (6 bases). The CDR3 contains 14 residues. The V gene's germline CDR1 is SGHRS and CDR2 YFSETQ. The ends were cut back, 3 bases at V and 4 bases at J, with 14 bases in the middle. Here the CDR3 DNA reads TGCGCCAGCAGCTCGCCTCCCGGGACTTACGAGCAGTACTTC. This sequence encodes CASSSPPGTYEQYF.

This clone was recorded a few times. The gene calls are TRBV19 and TRBJ2-1, with TRBD2 matching over 10 bases. The CDR3 loop spans 19 amino acids. Germline trimming cut 5 bases from V and 5 bases from J; bases unmatched to any gene: 18. Germline V gene data show CDR1 as LNHDA and CDR2 as SQIVND (reference sequence). CDR3 residues: CASSPRSGRLLAQNNEQFF. DNA of the CDR3: TGTGCCAGTAGTCCCCGTAGCGGGAGGCTCCTCGCACAAAACAATGAGCAGTTCTTC.

This rearrangement joins TRBV2 to TRBJ1-3; D might be TRBD1 (5 bases). The length of the CDR3 is 15 residues. Germline CDR1 SNHLY, CDR2 FYNNEI. V was cut by 6 bases and J by 0 bases, with 12 bases left in between. CDR3: CASSERGFSGNTIYF. The CDR3 nucleotides read TGTGCCAGCAGCGAAAGGGGTTTCTCTGGAAACACCATATATTTT.

The chain has TRBV7-2 and TRBJ1-2; a possible D gene is TRBD1 (5 bases). The V gene's germline CDR1 is SGHTA and CDR2 FQGNSA. Deletions cut 5 bases from V and 8 bases from J, with 12 bases between. The CDR3 consists of 12 residues. The CDR3 sequence: CASSTRQRGYTF. CDR3 in DNA: TGTGCCAGCAGCACACGACAGAGAGGCTACACCTTC.

The gene calls are TRBV5-4 and TRBJ2-1; 8 bases map to TRBD1. The CDR3 is 15 residues long. Looked up from germline, CDR1 is SGHNT and CDR2 is YYREEE (reference sequence). J lost 0 bases, V lost 4 bases, and 3 bases had no gene match. The CDR3 nucleotides are TGTGCCAGCAGCGCCGGACAGGGCTCCTACAATGAGCAGTTCTTC. It translates to CASSAGQGSYNEQFF.

This chain connects TRBV2 to TRBJ2-3; D remains ambiguous. Germline lookup yields CDR1 SNHLY and CDR2 FYNNEI. Deletions cut 2 bases from V and 7 bases from J, with 19 bases between. The CDR3 length is 16 residues. In DNA form, the CDR3 reads TGTGCCAGCAGTGAATCCCTGGGCCCCTCAGTGAATACGCAGTATTTT. It codes for CASSESLGPSVNTQYF. The entire variable domain, with the rest obtained from reference TRBV2 and TRBJ2-3, is as follows: EPEVTQTPSHQVTQMGQEVILRCVPISNHLYFYWYRQILGQKVEFLVSFYNNEISEKSEIFDDQFSVERPDGSNFTLKIRSTKLEDSAMYFCASSESLGPSVNTQYFGPGTRLTVL.

The rearrangement uses TRBV12-3 or TRBV12-4 and TRBJ2-2; 10 bases align to TRBD2. The ends lost 9 bases at V and 6 bases at J; junction bases unmatched: 1. The CDR3 is made up of 12 amino acids. CDR3 amino acids: CASGLAAGELFF. The CDR3 region has the DNA TGTGCCAGTGGACTAGCGGCCGGGGAGCTGTTTTTT.

This clone showed up just once. This chain connects TRBV6-5 to TRBJ2-3; TRBD2 agrees at 8 bases. Germline values: CDR1 MNHEY, CDR2 SVGAGI. The J segment lost 0 bases and the V segment lost 0 bases, leaving 2 bases of the junction unmatched. This CDR3 is 16 amino acids long. The CDR3 nucleotides are TGTGCCAGCAGTTACTCCCCTAGCGGGAGCACAGATACGCAGTATTTT. This sequence encodes CASSYSPSGSTDTQYF.

This sequence joins TRBV11-2 and TRBJ2-1; D unclear. Trimming cost V 5 bases and J 1 base, with 6 bases left between them. Looked up from germline, CDR1 is SGHAT and CDR2 is FQNNGV. This CDR3 spans 13 amino acids. As DNA, the CDR3 is TGTGCCAGCAGCCACGGGTCCTACAATGAGCAGTTCTTC. Protein: CASSHGSYNEQFF. The entire variable domain, with the rest obtained from reference TRBV11-2 and TRBJ2-1, is as follows: EAGVAQSPRYKIIEKRQSVAFWCNPISGHATLYWYQQILGQGPKLLIQFQNNGVVDDSQLPKDRFSAERLKGVDSTLKIQPAKLEDSAVYLCASSHGSYNEQFFGPGTRLTVL.

The gene calls are TRBV5-1 and TRBJ2-1, with D perhaps matching TRBD2 (5 bases). Germline loops: CDR1 SGHRS, CDR2 YFSETQ. This CDR3 comprises 16 residues. With 0 bases removed from V and 2 bases from J, the gap between germline ends came to 12 bases. The CDR3 DNA follows: TGCGCCAGCAGCTTGGATCCTACTAGTACCTACAATGAGCAGTTCTTC. It specifies CASSLDPTSTYNEQFF.

The chain joins TRBV6-4 to TRBJ2-1; 7 bases are a match to TRBD2. This CDR3 comprises 15 residues. Germline assignment: CDR1 MRHNA and CDR2 SNTAGT. Unmatched junction bases numbered 10, after V lost 6 bases and J lost 5 bases. CDR3 sequence (DNA): TGTGCCAGCAGCGACGAGGCGGGAGCAAACAATGAGCAGTTCTTC. Residues: CASSDEAGANNEQFF.

The rearrangement joins TRBV21-1 to TRBJ1-5; no check of the table's D call, TRBD1, against the DNA was made. TRBV21-1 is annotated as a pseudogene. The CDR3 loop spans 13 amino acids. CDR3 amino acids: CASSGQGEQPQHF. The CDR3 coding sequence is TGTGCCAGCAGCGGACAGGGTGAGCAGCCCCAGCATTTT.

V and J are TRBV28 and TRBJ1-5; D possibly corresponds to TRBD1 (5 bases). Germline V lookup: CDR1 MDHEN, CDR2 SYDVKM. Trimming left V 6 bases short and J 4 bases short, with 22 bases between. CDR3 length: 17 amino acids. CDR3 loop: CASRPYPTGRGNQPQHF. Here the CDR3 DNA reads TGTGCCAGCAGACCCTATCCCACGGGGAGGGGAAATCAGCCCCAGCATTTT.

The chain is built from TRBV6-5 and TRBJ1-1, with 12 bases lining up with TRBD1. V shed 5 bases, J shed 4 bases, and the junction held 2 bases outside the gene matches. Germline V gene lookup returns CDR1 MNHEY and CDR2 SVGAGI. The CDR3 covers 14 residues. CDR3 in amino acids: CASSRDRGPTEAFF. In DNA form, the CDR3 reads TGTGCCAGCAGTAGGGACAGGGGGCCCACTGAAGCTTTCTTT.

This clone was seen a single time. V usage is TRBV5-1 and J usage is TRBJ1-4; 9 bases match TRBD1. The CDR3 spans 16 residues. Germline V lookup: CDR1 SGHRS, CDR2 YFSETQ. V trimming: 0 bases; J trimming: 2 bases; junction bases outside the gene matches: 2. The chain's CDR3 is CASSLGDRETNEKLFF. Here the CDR3 DNA reads TGCGCCAGCAGCTTGGGGGACAGGGAGACTAATGAAAAACTGTTTTTT.

In its sample, this clone was seen once. This chain uses TRBV5-1 with TRBJ2-5, with 10 bases that match TRBD1. Germline CDR1 reads SGHRS; CDR2 reads YFSETQ. The CDR3 runs 17 residues. With 1 base clipped from V and 5 bases from J, the junction kept 11 bases outside the gene matches. Written as DNA, the CDR3 is TGCGCCAGCAGCTTGCCCTCCGGACAGGGGGTAAGCGAGACCCAGTACTTC. It encodes CASSLPSGQGVSETQYF.

The rearrangement uses TRBV4-2 and TRBJ1-2; D may be TRBD1 (6 bases). Germline V lookup: CDR1 LGHNA, CDR2 YNFKEQ. V was cut by 1 base and J by 7 bases, with 13 bases left in between. The CDR3 runs 14 residues. The CDR3 loop is CASSQAGQGIGYTF. CDR3 bases: TGTGCCAGCAGCCAAGCAGGCCAGGGGATTGGCTACACCTTC.

The chain has TRBV5-6 and TRBJ1-1; D is unresolved. Germline CDR1 and CDR2: SGHDT and YYEEEE. The V gene lost 4 bases and the J gene lost 7 bases, with 11 bases spanning the gap. The CDR3 covers 12 residues. The CDR3, as DNA: TGTGCCAGCAGCATTGAGCCGGGTGAAGCTTTCTTT. It encodes CASSIEPGEAFF.

The chain carries TRBV28 and TRBJ1-2, with 9 positions matching TRBD1. The trim removed 7 bases at V and 5 bases at J, leaving 8 bases unmatched. The CDR3 runs to 14 residues. The germline CDR1 and CDR2 sequences are MDHEN and SYDVKM. CDR3 in amino acids: CASNGFGQGYGYTF. For the CDR3, the DNA is TGTGCCAGCAATGGGTTCGGACAGGGGTATGGCTACACCTTC.

The rearrangement links TRBV7-8 to TRBJ1-1; D is perhaps TRBD1 (5 bases). CDR3 length: 16 residues. CDR1 is SGHVS and CDR2 is FQNEAQ in the germline V gene. The V and J ends lost 1 base and 0 bases respectively, with 12 bases between them. CDR3 amino acids: CASSLEGRGVNTEAFF. In nucleotides, the CDR3 is TGTGCCAGCAGCTTAGAGGGGCGGGGGGTGAACACTGAAGCTTTCTTT. Variable domain in full (rest from reference TRBV7-8 and TRBJ1-1): GAGVSQSPRYKVAKRGQDVALRCDPISGHVSLFWYQQALGQGPEFLTYFQNEAQLDKSGLPSDRFFAERPEGSVSTLKIQRTQQEDSAVYLCASSLEGRGVNTEAFFGQGTRLTVV.

This chain joins TRBV12-3 or TRBV12-4 and TRBJ1-2; no firm D call. The CDR3 runs to 12 residues. V lost 5 bases, J lost 4 bases, and 8 bases lay in between. CDR3 sequence: CASSTSTYGYTF. The CDR3 DNA is TGTGCCAGCAGTACTTCTACCTATGGCTACACCTTC.

The chain employs TRBV11-2 and TRBJ1-3, with TRBD1 identical over 10 bases. Losses at the gene ends were 5 bases for V and 5 bases for J; bases not matched to a gene: 9. This CDR3 comprises 16 residues. The V gene's germline CDR1 is SGHAT and CDR2 FQNNGV. The CDR3: CASSAGTGVMRNTIYF. CDR3 nucleotides: TGTGCCAGCAGCGCCGGGACAGGGGTCATGAGAAACACCATATATTTT.